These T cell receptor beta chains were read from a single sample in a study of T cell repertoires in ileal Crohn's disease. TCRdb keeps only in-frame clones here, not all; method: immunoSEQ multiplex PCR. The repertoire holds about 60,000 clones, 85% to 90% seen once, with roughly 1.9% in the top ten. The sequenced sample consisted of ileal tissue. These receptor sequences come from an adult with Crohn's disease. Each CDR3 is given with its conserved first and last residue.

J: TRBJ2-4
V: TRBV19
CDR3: CASSVGGRGMGIQYF

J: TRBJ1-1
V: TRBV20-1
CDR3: CSAIRTPEAFF

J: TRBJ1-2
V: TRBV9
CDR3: CASSPNPGGSNYGYTF

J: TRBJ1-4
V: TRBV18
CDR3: CASSRGLEEKLFF

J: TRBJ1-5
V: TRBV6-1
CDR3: CASSEAGRYQPQHF

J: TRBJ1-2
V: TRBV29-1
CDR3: CSVTDPGYGYTF

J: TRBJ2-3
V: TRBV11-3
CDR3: CASTTTGSGRMATQYF

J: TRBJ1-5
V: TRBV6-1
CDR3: CASIRSRGLNQPQHF

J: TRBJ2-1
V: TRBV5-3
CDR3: CARSLTGVNEQFF

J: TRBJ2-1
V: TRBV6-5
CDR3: CASRAARDEQFF

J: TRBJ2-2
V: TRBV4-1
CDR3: CASSKRWGQANTGELFF

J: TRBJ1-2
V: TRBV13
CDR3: CASSFLRGSHGYTF

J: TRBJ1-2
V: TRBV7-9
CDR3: CASSLAMTGGGGYTF

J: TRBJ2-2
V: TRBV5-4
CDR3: CASSLDGNPSGELFF

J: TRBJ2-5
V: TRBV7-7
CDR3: CASSPSETQYF

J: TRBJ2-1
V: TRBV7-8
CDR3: CASSLELAAYNEQFF

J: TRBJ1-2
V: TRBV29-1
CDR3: CSGQGPDVRYGYTF

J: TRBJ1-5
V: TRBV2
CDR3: CATRTEGNQPQHF

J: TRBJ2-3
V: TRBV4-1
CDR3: CASSQVAISSTDTQYF

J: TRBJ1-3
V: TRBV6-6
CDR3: CASSLEWSGNTIYF

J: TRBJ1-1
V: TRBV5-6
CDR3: CASSPLDRMNTEAFF

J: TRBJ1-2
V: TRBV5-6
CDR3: CASSPRGGYTF

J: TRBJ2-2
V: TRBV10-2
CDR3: CASRVRNTGELFF

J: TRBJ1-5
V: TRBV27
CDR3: CASRFGGANSNQPQHF